This TCR beta chain was profiled in a study of T-cell memory formation after mild COVID-19. Study summary: Clustering of TCRs was largely donor specific. Whole-study results and caveats: Day 15 to 85 contracting clones showed balanced CD4/CD8; day 15 to 37 expanders favored CD4+. Within pre-infection memory, some responding clones were found, suggesting cross-reactive memory joined.

On this clonotype itself: Its antigen is still unknown.

From germline, CDR1 is SGHVS and CDR2 FNYEAQ. The CDR3 has 13 amino acids. V was clipped by 5 bases and J by 3 bases, with 7 bases between them. TCRdb reprocessed the 5' RACE reads with MiXCR, giving one entry per CDR3 protein. This sample has under 600,000 distinct CDR3 sequences, with roughly 20% found just once. J is TRBJ2-2 and V is TRBV7-6; the D gene is possibly TRBD2 (6 bases). Sequenced sample: PBMCs or a T cell subset sorted from them (not recorded which). The source of this sequence is an adult woman who had mild COVID-19 (a few samples of this study predate the infection). Cell type and time point are not known. This CDR3 is CASSRDYTGELFF. Here the CDR3 DNA reads TGTGCCAGCAGCCGGGACTACACCGGGGAGCTGTTTTTT. Full variable domain (rest looked up from reference TRBV7-6 and TRBJ2-2): GAGVSQSPRYKVTKRGQDVALRCDPISGHVSLYWYRQALGQGPEFLTYFNYEAQQDKSGLPNDRFSAERPEGSISTLTIQRTEQRDSAMYRCASSRDYTGELFFGEGSRLTVL.